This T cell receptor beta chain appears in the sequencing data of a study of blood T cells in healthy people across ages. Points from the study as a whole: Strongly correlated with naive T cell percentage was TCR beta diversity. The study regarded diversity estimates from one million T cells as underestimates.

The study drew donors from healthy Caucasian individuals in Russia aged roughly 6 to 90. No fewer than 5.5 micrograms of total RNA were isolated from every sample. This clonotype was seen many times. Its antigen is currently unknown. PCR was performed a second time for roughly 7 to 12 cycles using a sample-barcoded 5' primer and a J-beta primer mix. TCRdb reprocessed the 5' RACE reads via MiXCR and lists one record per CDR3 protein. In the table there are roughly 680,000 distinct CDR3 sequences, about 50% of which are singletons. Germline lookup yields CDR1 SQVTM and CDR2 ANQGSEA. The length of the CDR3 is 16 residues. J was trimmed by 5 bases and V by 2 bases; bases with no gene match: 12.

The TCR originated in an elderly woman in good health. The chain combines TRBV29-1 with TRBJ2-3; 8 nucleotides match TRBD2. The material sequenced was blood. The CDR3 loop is CSVEPGGSGGIDTQYF. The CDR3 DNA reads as TGCAGCGTTGAACCGGGAGGGAGCGGGGGCATAGATACGCAGTATTTT.